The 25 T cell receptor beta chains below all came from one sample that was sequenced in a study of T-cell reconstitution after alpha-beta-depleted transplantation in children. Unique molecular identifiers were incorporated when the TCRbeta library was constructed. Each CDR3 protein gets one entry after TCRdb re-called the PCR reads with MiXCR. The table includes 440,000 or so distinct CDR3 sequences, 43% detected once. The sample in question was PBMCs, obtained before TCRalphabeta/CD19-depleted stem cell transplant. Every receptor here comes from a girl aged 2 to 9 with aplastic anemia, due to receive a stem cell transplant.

The DNA for the CDR3 is TGTGCCAGCAGTAACGGACAGGGCGAGACCCAGTACTTC. This codes for CASSNGQGETQYF. This chain connects TRBV28 to TRBJ2-5; 8 positions match TRBD1. In germline, CDR1 is MDHEN, CDR2 SYDVKM. Germline trimming cut 5 bases from V and 5 bases from J; bases unmatched to any gene: 4. The CDR3 consists of 13 residues.

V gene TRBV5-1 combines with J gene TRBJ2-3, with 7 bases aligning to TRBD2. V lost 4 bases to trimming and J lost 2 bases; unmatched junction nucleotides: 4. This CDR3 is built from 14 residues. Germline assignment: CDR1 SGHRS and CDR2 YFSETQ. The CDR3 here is CASSSLAVTDTQYF. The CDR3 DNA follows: TGCGCCAGCAGCAGCCTAGCGGTCACAGATACGCAGTATTTT. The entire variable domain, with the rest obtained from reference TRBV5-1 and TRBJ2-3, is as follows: KAGVTQTPRYLIKTRGQQVTLSCSPISGHRSVSWYQQTPGQGLQFLFEYFSETQRNKGNFPGRFSGRQFSNSRSEMNVSTLELGDSALYLCASSSLAVTDTQYFGPGTRLTVL.

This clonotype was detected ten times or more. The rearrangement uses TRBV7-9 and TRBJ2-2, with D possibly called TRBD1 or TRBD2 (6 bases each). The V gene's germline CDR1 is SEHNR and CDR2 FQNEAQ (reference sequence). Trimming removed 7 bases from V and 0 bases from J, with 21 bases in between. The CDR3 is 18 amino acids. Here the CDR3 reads CASMGGASGSPNTGELFF. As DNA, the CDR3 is TGTGCCAGCATGGGGGGCGCGAGCGGCAGTCCGAACACCGGGGAGCTGTTTTTT.

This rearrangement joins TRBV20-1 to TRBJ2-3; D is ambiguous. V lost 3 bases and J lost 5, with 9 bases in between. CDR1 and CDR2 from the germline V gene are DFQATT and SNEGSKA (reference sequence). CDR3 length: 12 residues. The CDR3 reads CSARTLEDTQYF. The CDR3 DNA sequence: TGCAGTGCTAGGACTCTAGAAGATACGCAGTATTTT.

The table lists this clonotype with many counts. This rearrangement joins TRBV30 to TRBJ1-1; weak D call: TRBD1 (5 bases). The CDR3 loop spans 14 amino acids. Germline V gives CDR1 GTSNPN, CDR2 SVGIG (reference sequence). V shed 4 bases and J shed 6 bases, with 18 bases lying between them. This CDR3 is CAWILGGIGSEAFF. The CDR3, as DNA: TGTGCCTGGATCCTGGGGGGTATAGGATCTGAAGCTTTCTTT.

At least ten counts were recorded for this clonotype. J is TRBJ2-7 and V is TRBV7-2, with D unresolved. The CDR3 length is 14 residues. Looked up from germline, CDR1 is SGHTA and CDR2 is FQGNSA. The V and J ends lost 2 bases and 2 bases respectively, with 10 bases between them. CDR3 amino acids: CASSLYSATYEQYF. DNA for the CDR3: TGTGCCAGCAGCTTATATTCAGCCACCTACGAGCAGTACTTC.

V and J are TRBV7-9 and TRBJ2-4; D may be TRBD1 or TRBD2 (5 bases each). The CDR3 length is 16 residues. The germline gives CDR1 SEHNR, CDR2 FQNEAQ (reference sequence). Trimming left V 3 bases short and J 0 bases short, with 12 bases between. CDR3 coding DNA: TGTGCCAGCAGCTTCAGTGGGGACCTAGCCAAAAACATTCAGTACTTC. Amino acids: CASSFSGDLAKNIQYF.

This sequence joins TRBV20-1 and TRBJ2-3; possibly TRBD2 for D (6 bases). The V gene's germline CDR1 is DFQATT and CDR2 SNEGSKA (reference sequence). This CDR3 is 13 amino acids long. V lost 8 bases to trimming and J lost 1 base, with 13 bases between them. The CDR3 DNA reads TGCAGTACTCGGGCTAGCGGCACAGATACGCAGTATTTT. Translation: CSTRASGTDTQYF.

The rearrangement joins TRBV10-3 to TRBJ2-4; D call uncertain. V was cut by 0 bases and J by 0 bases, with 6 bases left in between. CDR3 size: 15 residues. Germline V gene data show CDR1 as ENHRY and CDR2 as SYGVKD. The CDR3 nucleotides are TGTGCCATCAGTGAGTCTGACCTAGCCAAAAACATTCAGTACTTC. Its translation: CAISESDLAKNIQYF.

CDR3 in amino acids: CASSVDGFTDTQYF. Here the CDR3 DNA reads TGTGCCAGCAGCGTTGACGGATTCACAGATACGCAGTATTTT. The genes are TRBV7-2 and TRBJ2-3; no clear D. Trimming took 5 bases from V and 2 from J, leaving 11 bases between them. Per the germline V gene, CDR1 is SGHTA and CDR2 is FQGNSA. The CDR3 is made up of 14 amino acids.

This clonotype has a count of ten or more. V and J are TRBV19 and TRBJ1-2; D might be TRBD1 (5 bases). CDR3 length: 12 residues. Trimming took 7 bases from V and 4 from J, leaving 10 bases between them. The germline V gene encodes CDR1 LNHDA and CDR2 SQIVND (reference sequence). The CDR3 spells CASKGTVYGYTF. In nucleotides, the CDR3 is TGTGCCAGTAAGGGGACGGTCTATGGCTACACCTTC. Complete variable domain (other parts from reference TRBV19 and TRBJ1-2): DGGITQSPKYLFRKEGQNVTLSCEQNLNHDAMYWYRQDPGQGLRLIYYSQIVNDFQKGDIAEGYSVSREKKESFPLTVTSAQKNPTAFYLCASKGTVYGYTFGSGTRLTVV.

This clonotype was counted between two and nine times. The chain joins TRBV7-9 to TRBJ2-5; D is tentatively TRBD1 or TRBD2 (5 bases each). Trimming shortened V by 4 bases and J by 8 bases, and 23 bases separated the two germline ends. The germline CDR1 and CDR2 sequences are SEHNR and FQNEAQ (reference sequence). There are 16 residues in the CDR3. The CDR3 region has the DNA TGTGCCAGCAGCTCGACTCCCACCGGGACCAAGATCACCCAGTACTTC. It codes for CASSSTPTGTKITQYF.

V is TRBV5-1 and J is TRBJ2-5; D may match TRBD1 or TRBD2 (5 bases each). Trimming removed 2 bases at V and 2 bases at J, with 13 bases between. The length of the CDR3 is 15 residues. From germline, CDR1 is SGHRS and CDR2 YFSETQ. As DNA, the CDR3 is TGCGCCAGCAGCTTTACCGGGGACGTACAAGAGACCCAGTACTTC. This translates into CASSFTGDVQETQYF.

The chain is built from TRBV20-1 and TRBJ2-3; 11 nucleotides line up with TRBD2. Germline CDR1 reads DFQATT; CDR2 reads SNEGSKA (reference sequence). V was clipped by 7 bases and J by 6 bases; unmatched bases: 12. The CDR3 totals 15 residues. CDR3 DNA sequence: TGCAGTGTTCACCCGGGACTAGCGGCTTTGGATACGCAGTATTTT. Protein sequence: CSVHPGLAALDTQYF.

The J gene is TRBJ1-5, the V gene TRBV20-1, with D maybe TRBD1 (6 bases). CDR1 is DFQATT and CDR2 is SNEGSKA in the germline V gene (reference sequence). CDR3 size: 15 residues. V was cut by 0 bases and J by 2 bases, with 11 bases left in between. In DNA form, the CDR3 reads TGCAGTGCTAGAGACCTAAAGGGGGGCAATCAGCCCCAGCATTTT. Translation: CSARDLKGGNQPQHF.

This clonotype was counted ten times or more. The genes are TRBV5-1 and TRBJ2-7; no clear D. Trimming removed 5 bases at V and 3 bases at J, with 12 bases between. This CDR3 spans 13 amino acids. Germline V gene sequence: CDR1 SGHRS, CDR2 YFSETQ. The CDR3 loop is CASREGSLYEQYF. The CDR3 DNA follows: TGCGCCAGCAGAGAAGGAAGCCTCTACGAGCAGTACTTC.

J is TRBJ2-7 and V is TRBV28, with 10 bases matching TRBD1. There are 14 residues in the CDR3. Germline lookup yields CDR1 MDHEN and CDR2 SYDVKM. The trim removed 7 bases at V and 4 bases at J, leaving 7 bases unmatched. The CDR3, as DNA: TGTGCCAGCACCTGGGACAGGGGTACTTACGAGCAGTACTTC. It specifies CASTWDRGTYEQYF.

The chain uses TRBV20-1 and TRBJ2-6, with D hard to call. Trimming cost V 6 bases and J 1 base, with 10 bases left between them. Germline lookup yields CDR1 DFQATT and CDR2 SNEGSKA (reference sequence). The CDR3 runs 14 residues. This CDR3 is CSADSMSGANVLTF. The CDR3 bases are TGCAGTGCCGACTCTATGTCTGGGGCCAACGTCCTGACTTTC.

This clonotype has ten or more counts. The CDR3 nucleotides are TGTGCCAGCGGGGGACAGGGCCACAATGAGCAGTTCTTC. As protein: CASGGQGHNEQFF. The rearrangement uses TRBV7-2 and TRBJ2-1, with 9 nucleotides matching TRBD1. The trim removed 8 bases at V and 5 bases at J, leaving 4 bases unmatched. Germline CDR1 SGHTA, CDR2 FQGNSA. This CDR3 is 13 amino acids long.

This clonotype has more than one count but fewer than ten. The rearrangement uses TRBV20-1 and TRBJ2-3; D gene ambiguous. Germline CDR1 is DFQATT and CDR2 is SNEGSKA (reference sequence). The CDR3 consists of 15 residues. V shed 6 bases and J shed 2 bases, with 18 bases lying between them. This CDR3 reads CSAPAAKQTTDTQYF. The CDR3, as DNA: TGCAGTGCGCCCGCAGCGAAGCAGACCACAGATACGCAGTATTTT.

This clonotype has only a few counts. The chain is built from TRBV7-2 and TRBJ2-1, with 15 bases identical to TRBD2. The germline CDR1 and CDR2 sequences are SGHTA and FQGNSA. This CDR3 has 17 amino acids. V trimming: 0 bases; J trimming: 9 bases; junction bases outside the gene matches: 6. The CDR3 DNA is TGTGCCAGCAGCTTAGCCGGGCGGACTAGCGGGAGGGGTGAGCAGTTCTTC. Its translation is CASSLAGRTSGRGEQFF.

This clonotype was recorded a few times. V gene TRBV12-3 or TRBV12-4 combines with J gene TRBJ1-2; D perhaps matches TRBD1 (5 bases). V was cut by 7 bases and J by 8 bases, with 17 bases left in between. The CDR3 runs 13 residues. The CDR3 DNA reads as TGTGCCAGCACTCCTGGGGCCCGAGGAGGCTACACCTTC. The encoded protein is CASTPGARGGYTF.

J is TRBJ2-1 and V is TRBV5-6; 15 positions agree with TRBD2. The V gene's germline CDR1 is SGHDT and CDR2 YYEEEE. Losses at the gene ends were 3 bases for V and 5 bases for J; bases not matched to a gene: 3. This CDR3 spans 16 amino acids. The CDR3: CASSSRTSGRDNEQFF. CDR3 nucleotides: TGTGCCAGCAGCTCTAGGACTAGCGGGAGGGACAATGAGCAGTTCTTC. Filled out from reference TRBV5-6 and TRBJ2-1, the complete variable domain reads DAGVTQSPTHLIKTRGQQVTLRCSPKSGHDTVSWYQQALGQGPQFIFQYYEEEERQRGNFPDRFSGHQFPNYSSELNVNALLLGDSALYLCASSSRTSGRDNEQFFGPGTRLTVL.

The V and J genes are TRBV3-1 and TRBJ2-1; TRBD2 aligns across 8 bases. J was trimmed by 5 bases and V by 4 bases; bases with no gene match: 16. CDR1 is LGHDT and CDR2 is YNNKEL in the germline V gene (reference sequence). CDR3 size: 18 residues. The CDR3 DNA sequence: TGTGCCAGCAGCCGCTTTGAAGGATTCGGGGGGGCCAACAATGAGCAGTTCTTC. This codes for CASSRFEGFGGANNEQFF.

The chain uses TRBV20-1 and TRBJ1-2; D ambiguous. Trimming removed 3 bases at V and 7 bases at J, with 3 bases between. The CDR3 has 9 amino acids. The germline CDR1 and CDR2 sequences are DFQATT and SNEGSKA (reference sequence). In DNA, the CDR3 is TGCAGTGCTAGGATTGGCTACACCTTC. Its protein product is CSARIGYTF.